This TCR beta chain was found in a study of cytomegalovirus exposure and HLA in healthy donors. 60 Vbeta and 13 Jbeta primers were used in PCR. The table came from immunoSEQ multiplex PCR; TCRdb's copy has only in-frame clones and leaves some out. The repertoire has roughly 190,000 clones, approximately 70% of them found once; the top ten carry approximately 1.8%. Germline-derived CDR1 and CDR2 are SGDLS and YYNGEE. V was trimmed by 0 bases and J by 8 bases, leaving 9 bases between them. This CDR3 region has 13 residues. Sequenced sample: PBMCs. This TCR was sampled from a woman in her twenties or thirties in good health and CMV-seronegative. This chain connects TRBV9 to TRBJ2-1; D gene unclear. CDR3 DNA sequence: TGTGCCAGCAGCGTAGAGTCTAGTTATGAGCAGTTCTTC. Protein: CASSVESSYEQFF.